This T cell receptor (beta chain) stems from a study of blood T cells in healthy people across ages. For the study at large: There was about one barcoded beta molecule captured by template switching per two T cells.

A second PCR, run for roughly 7 to 11 cycles, used a sample-barcoded 5' primer plus a J-beta primer mix. Each cDNA molecule was tagged by a template-switch adaptor with 12 random nucleotides. From the 5' RACE reads, TCRdb called clonotypes with MiXCR, one entry per CDR3 protein. Of some 640,000 distinct CDR3 sequences listed, roughly 50% are singletons. With regard to this clonotype: Its antigen is still unknown.

V was clipped by 0 bases and J by 8 bases; unmatched bases: 4. The CDR3 has 14 amino acids. From germline, CDR1 is LNHNV and CDR2 YYDKDF (reference sequence). Whole-study findings and limits: More naive CD4+ cells and higher diversity were found in long-lived than in aged donors. CMV status of donors was unknown, possibly confounding expanded clonotype changes.

This chain uses TRBV15 with TRBJ1-2; 9 bases are a match to TRBD1. The specimen was blood. This TCR was recovered from a woman in her sixties or seventies in good health. The CDR3 nucleotides are TGTGCCACCAGCAGAGATTGGGACAGGGAGGGCTACACCTTC. It is translated as CATSRDWDREGYTF.